This T cell receptor beta chain derives from a study of shared clonotypes between healthy human individuals. Findings and caveats of the study: Naive subsets generally had larger estimated richness than memory subsets.

A note on this clone: The antigen is not known.

The data were produced by immunoSEQ multiplex PCR, yet TCRdb's version contains in-frame clones alone and is incomplete. Of some 2 million clones listed, over 85% are singletons. Naive CD8 cells, CD45RO-negative and positively selected for CCR7, excluded terminally differentiated effector memory CD45RA+ cells. The V gene lost 0 bases and the J gene lost 0 bases, with 12 bases spanning the gap. CDR1 is SGHAT and CDR2 is FQNNGV in the germline V gene. The CDR3 contains 17 residues. The source is a young man in good health. Sequences were obtained from naive CD8+ T cells sorted from blood. This chain connects TRBV11-2 to TRBJ2-1; no clear D gene. The DNA for the CDR3 is TGTGCCAGCAGCTTAGATATTGCGGAGAGCTCCTACAATGAGCAGTTCTTC. Translated, it gives CASSLDIAESSYNEQFF.